These 30 T cell receptor beta chains came from one sample sequenced in a study of blood T cell repertoires in COVID-19. Here immunoSEQ multiplex PCR was the method, and the copy in TCRdb shows in-frame clones only, minus some. The sample includes 130,000 or so clones, approximately 80% seen only once; the top ten take over 7.5%. The source material was peripheral blood. The receptors stem from a woman in her sixties or seventies with active or convalescent COVID-19.

The chain joins TRBV7-8 to TRBJ1-5; no firm D call. This CDR3 has 15 residues. The V and J ends lost 2 bases and 5 bases respectively, with 13 bases between them. Looked up from germline, CDR1 is SGHVS and CDR2 is FQNEAQ. This chain's CDR3 is CASSLKFLGDQPQHF. As DNA, the CDR3 is TGTGCCAGCAGCTTAAAGTTTCTAGGAGATCAGCCCCAGCATTTT.

The chain has TRBV7-8 and TRBJ1-6; D unclear. The length of the CDR3 is 17 residues. Deletions cut 3 bases from V and 4 bases from J, with 16 bases between. CDR1 SGHVS and CDR2 FQNEAQ come from the germline V gene. CDR3 protein: CASSLRGAGSYNSPLHF. The CDR3 DNA reads TGTGCCAGCAGCTTGAGAGGCGCTGGGTCATATAATTCACCCCTCCACTTT.

V and J are TRBV4-2 and TRBJ2-7; a weak D match, TRBD2 (7 bases). The germline V gene has CDR1 LGHNA and CDR2 YNFKEQ. The CDR3 has 16 residues. Between the trimmed V and J ends, which lost 4 bases and 3 bases, there was a span of 19 bases. CDR3: CASSPAAGANYYEQYF. CDR3 sequence (DNA): TGTGCCAGCAGCCCAGCGGCGGGGGCGAACTACTACGAGCAGTACTTC.

This chain connects TRBV7-6 to TRBJ2-2; D is perhaps TRBD2 (6 bases). Germline V lookup: CDR1 SGHVS, CDR2 FNYEAQ. The CDR3 is made up of 14 amino acids. The V end lost 7 bases, the J end lost 6 bases, and 15 bases lay between the germline ends. Here the CDR3 DNA reads TGTGCCAGCACCCTCTCGGGGGATTCCGGGGAGCTGTTTTTT. Amino acids: CASTLSGDSGELFF.

The chain links TRBV15 to TRBJ2-5, with 9 bases matching TRBD1. This CDR3 has 15 amino acids. From germline, CDR1 is LNHNV and CDR2 YYDKDF (reference sequence). With 0 bases clipped from V and 4 bases from J, the junction kept 3 bases outside the gene matches. Here the CDR3 reads CATSRDWTGVETQYF. The CDR3 nucleotides read TGTGCCACCAGCAGAGATTGGACAGGGGTAGAGACCCAGTACTTC.

This clone was counted once. The chain carries TRBV5-1 and TRBJ1-5; D ambiguous. The CDR3 extends over 13 amino acids. Germline V lookup: CDR1 SGHRS, CDR2 YFSETQ. The germline V and J ends were trimmed by 2 bases and 7 bases, with 10 bases remaining between them. This CDR3 is CASSFEGTQPQHF. CDR3 DNA: TGCGCCAGCAGCTTTGAGGGTACCCAGCCCCAGCATTTT. The variable domain in full, with the rest retrieved from reference TRBV5-1 and TRBJ1-5, is KAGVTQTPRYLIKTRGQQVTLSCSPISGHRSVSWYQQTPGQGLQFLFEYFSETQRNKGNFPGRFSGRQFSNSRSEMNVSTLELGDSALYLCASSFEGTQPQHFGDGTRLSIL.

This sequence joins TRBV6-4 and TRBJ1-2, with TRBD1 matching 11 bases. Looked up from germline, CDR1 is MRHNA and CDR2 is SNTAGT. J was trimmed by 7 bases and V by 6 bases; bases with no gene match: 7. The CDR3 runs to 14 residues. As DNA, the CDR3 is TGTGCCAGCAGACCCGGACAGGGGGCTGGTGGCTACACCTTC. Residues: CASRPGQGAGGYTF.

The CDR3 sequence: CASTSPHTSNEQFF. The CDR3 coding sequence is TGTGCCAGCACTTCGCCCCACACCAGTAATGAGCAGTTCTTC. The V gene is TRBV25-1, the J gene TRBJ2-1, with D hard to call. Germline values: CDR1 MGHDK, CDR2 SYGVNS. The CDR3 covers 14 residues. Trimming pared 7 bases from V and 7 bases from J, leaving 17 bases between.

This chain uses TRBV5-4 with TRBJ2-4, with D unclear. The ends were cut back, 1 base at V and 0 bases at J, with 5 bases in the middle. This CDR3 comprises 14 residues. Germline CDR1 and CDR2: SGHNT and YYREEE (reference sequence). Written as DNA, the CDR3 is TGTGCCAGCAGCTTGTTCGGAGCCAAAAACATTCAGTACTTC. Translated: CASSLFGAKNIQYF.

The chain recombines TRBV6-5 with TRBJ1-4; no definite D call. The CDR3 has 14 amino acids. V gave up 6 bases and J gave up 7 bases, with 15 bases separating them. Germline V gene data show CDR1 as MNHEY and CDR2 as SVGAGI. In DNA, the CDR3 is TGTGCCAGCAGAGCGCCGAGAGACGGTGAAAAACTGTTTTTT. Its protein is CASRAPRDGEKLFF.

This rearrangement joins TRBV9 to TRBJ2-5, with TRBD1 matching over 7 bases. V lost 3 bases and J lost 4; bases outside the gene matches: 12. The germline gives CDR1 SGDLS, CDR2 YYNGEE. The CDR3 consists of 16 residues. CDR3 amino acids: CASSAQGQLIRETQYF. In DNA form, the CDR3 reads TGTGCCAGCAGCGCACAGGGACAGTTAATAAGAGAGACCCAGTACTTC.

The V and J genes are TRBV7-2 and TRBJ1-1; D is unresolved. Per the germline V gene, CDR1 is SGHTA and CDR2 is FQGNSA. V was cut by 10 bases and J by 0 bases, with 12 bases left in between. The length of the CDR3 is 13 residues. The CDR3 DNA is TGTGCCACCCGGGAGGGCCTGAACACTGAAGCTTTCTTT. It translates to CATREGLNTEAFF.

This clone appeared a single time. The V call is TRBV9, the J call TRBJ1-2; D not resolved. In germline, CDR1 is SGDLS, CDR2 YYNGEE. Trimming pared 0 bases from V and 2 bases from J, leaving 11 bases between. CDR3 length: 15 amino acids. CDR3 in amino acids: CASSVGADSNYGYTF. As DNA, the CDR3 is TGTGCCAGCAGCGTAGGAGCGGACTCCAACTATGGCTACACCTTC.

This clone was picked up one time. The gene calls are TRBV4-2 and TRBJ1-2; 9 positions match TRBD1. Germline assignment: CDR1 LGHNA and CDR2 YNFKEQ. This CDR3 region has 15 residues. The trim removed 4 bases at V and 12 bases at J, leaving 15 bases unmatched. CDR3 in DNA: TGTGCCAGCAGCCTCGAAAAAGGACAGGGGACATGGAACACCTTC. Translation gives CASSLEKGQGTWNTF.

The chain recombines TRBV5-6 with TRBJ1-2; TRBD1 matches 8 bases. The trim removed 2 bases at V and 10 bases at J, leaving 10 bases unmatched. This CDR3 comprises 14 residues. Germline CDR1 and CDR2: SGHDT and YYEEEE. CDR3 residues: CASSFEDRGPSYTF. The DNA of the CDR3 is TGTGCCAGCAGCTTTGAAGACAGGGGTCCCTCCTACACCTTC.

Remarks on this clone: This CDR3 is also generated by other DNA sequences in the sample. V usage is TRBV2 and J usage is TRBJ1-5; a weak D match, TRBD1 (6 bases). This CDR3 has 14 residues. Trimming pared 5 bases from V and 1 base from J, leaving 9 bases between. Per germline, CDR1 SNHLY and CDR2 FYNNEI. The CDR3 is CASSPDRSNQPQHF. Here the CDR3 DNA reads TGTGCCAGCAGTCCCGACAGGAGCAATCAGCCCCAGCATTTT.

The rearrangement joins TRBV9 to TRBJ2-5; 8 positions agree with TRBD2. The CDR3 runs 16 residues. CDR1 and CDR2 (germline): SGDLS, YYNGEE. J lost 5 bases, V lost 0 bases, and 9 bases had no gene match. Here the CDR3 DNA reads TGTGCCAGCAGCGTAGTATCCCGGGGGGGCTTGGAGACCCAGTACTTC. Its protein is CASSVVSRGGLETQYF.

V usage is TRBV3-1 (or the pseudogene TRBV3-2) and J usage is TRBJ2-5; maybe TRBD2 (5 bases). The V and J ends lost 4 bases and 7 bases respectively, with 13 bases between them. The CDR3 runs 13 residues. Germline-derived CDR1 and CDR2 are LGHDT and YNNKEL (reference sequence). This CDR3 reads CASSPDSAATQYF. The CDR3 coding sequence is TGTGCCAGCAGCCCGGACTCGGCGGCGACCCAGTACTTC.

The genes are TRBV5-6 and TRBJ2-5, with 8 bases identical to TRBD2. This CDR3 comprises 15 residues. Germline V lookup: CDR1 SGHDT, CDR2 YYEEEE. The V and J ends lost 4 bases and 1 base, in that order; junction bases with no gene match: 6. This CDR3 is CASSGEGLGQETQYF. CDR3 sequence (DNA): TGTGCCAGCAGCGGGGAGGGACTAGGCCAAGAGACCCAGTACTTC.

V usage is TRBV5-4 and J usage is TRBJ2-2; TRBD2 aligns across 9 bases. V lost 2 bases, J lost 4 bases, and 12 bases stayed unmatched. The CDR3 has 18 amino acids. Germline values: CDR1 SGHNT, CDR2 YYREEE (reference sequence). This chain's CDR3 is CASSFAGGGRAGTGELFF. The CDR3 region has the DNA TGTGCCAGCAGCTTCGCCGGCGGCGGGAGGGCCGGCACCGGGGAGCTGTTTTTT.

CDR3 protein: CASSYGDRGLYGYTF. DNA of the CDR3: TGTGCCAGCAGTTACGGGGACAGGGGGCTCTATGGCTACACCTTC. This chain joins TRBV6-2 or TRBV6-3 and TRBJ1-2, with 12 bases lining up with TRBD1. The V gene's germline CDR1 is MNHEY and CDR2 SVGEGT. V lost 2 bases and J lost 4; bases outside the gene matches: 2. The CDR3 runs to 15 residues.

This clone was detected ten times or more. The junction and the germline gene differ at one end; a read error may be behind it. V gene TRBV7-7 combines with J gene TRBJ2-7; 9 bases are shared with TRBD2. Germline V gives CDR1 SSHAT, CDR2 FNYEAQ (reference sequence). The CDR3 totals 16 residues. The CDR3 DNA reads TGTGCTAGCAGCTTGAGAGGCAAGCGGGAGGTGTACGAGCAGTACTTC. It encodes CASSLRGKREVYEQYF.

This clone occurred a few times. The chain couples TRBV10-3 to TRBJ1-4, with D hard to call. Germline V gene data show CDR1 as ENHRY and CDR2 as SYGVKD. The CDR3 is 14 residues long. V lost 4 bases and J lost 7, with 13 bases in between. The CDR3 region has the DNA TGTGCCATCAGTGGGAGGTTAGGAGTTGAAAAACTGTTTTTT. Its translation: CAISGRLGVEKLFF.

This chain uses TRBV29-1 with TRBJ1-4, with TRBD1 identical over 8 bases. Germline V gene sequence: CDR1 SQVTM, CDR2 ANQGSEA. V was pared by 4 bases and J by 3 bases, with 7 bases of the junction left unmatched. There are 15 residues in the CDR3. The CDR3 loop is CSVGDQGAANEKLFF. DNA of the CDR3: TGCAGCGTTGGTGATCAGGGGGCGGCTAATGAAAAACTGTTTTTT.

The CDR3 protein is CASKDRGYGYTF. In nucleotides, the CDR3 is TGTGCCAGCAAGGACAGGGGGTATGGCTACACCTTC. This chain joins TRBV28 and TRBJ1-2, with 10 bases matching TRBD1. J gave up 5 bases and V 7 bases, and 1 base lay outside the gene matches. Looked up from germline, CDR1 is MDHEN and CDR2 is SYDVKM. The CDR3 length is 12 residues.

This clone was counted only a few times. The chain employs TRBV27 and TRBJ2-5; TRBD2 might be the D (5 bases). The V end was cut by 8 bases, the J end by 2 bases, with 15 bases between. The germline gives CDR1 MNHEY, CDR2 SMNVEV (reference sequence). This CDR3 comprises 14 residues. CDR3 nucleotides: TGTGCCAGCCGGGGAATGGGTTTACAAGAGACCCAGTACTTC. Amino acid sequence: CASRGMGLQETQYF.

In this sample, this clone turned up a few times. The gene calls are TRBV19 and TRBJ2-7, with 7 bases aligning to TRBD1. Germline assignment: CDR1 LNHDA and CDR2 SQIVND (reference sequence). V gave up 5 bases and J gave up 6 bases; unmatched junction bases: 4. This CDR3 has 12 amino acids. This CDR3 reads CASSGTAGEQYV. In nucleotides, the CDR3 is TGTGCCAGTAGTGGGACAGCAGGCGAGCAGTACGTC.

This chain links TRBV5-6 with TRBJ1-6; D unclear. Germline lookup yields CDR1 SGHDT and CDR2 YYEEEE. V dropped 4 bases and J dropped 11 bases, with 19 bases sitting between them. The CDR3 has 15 residues. CDR3 amino acids: CASSGAADSDAPLHF. The CDR3 region has the DNA TGTGCCAGCAGCGGTGCCGCAGACTCCGACGCACCCCTCCACTTT. Based on the CDR3 plus reference TRBV5-6 and TRBJ1-6, the full variable domain is DAGVTQSPTHLIKTRGQQVTLRCSPKSGHDTVSWYQQALGQGPQFIFQYYEEEERQRGNFPDRFSGHQFPNYSSELNVNALLLGDSALYLCASSGAADSDAPLHFGNGTRLTVT.

The rearrangement joins TRBV7-9 to TRBJ1-1; possible D gene TRBD1, 6 bases. V shed 5 bases and J shed 3 bases, with 13 bases lying between them. The germline V gene has CDR1 SEHNR and CDR2 FQNEAQ (reference sequence). The CDR3 runs 14 residues. The CDR3 loop reads CASSLQGGHTEAFF. The CDR3 bases are TGTGCCAGCAGCCTACAGGGTGGTCACACTGAAGCTTTCTTT.

This clone was counted once. The chain has TRBV7-9 and TRBJ2-2, with 12 bases lining up with TRBD2. The CDR3 loop spans 15 amino acids. Germline CDR1 and CDR2: SEHNR and FQNEAQ (reference sequence). V was clipped by 4 bases and J by 7 bases; unmatched bases: 4. CDR3 loop: CASSSLAGGGGELFF. The CDR3 bases are TGTGCCAGCAGCTCACTAGCGGGAGGAGGCGGGGAGCTGTTTTTT.